Listed here are 22 T cell receptor beta chains from one sample, sequenced in a study of regulatory T cells in long-lasting Graves disease. Time point meaning: newly diagnosed GD, antithyroid drugs for less than 3 months. The TCR library used RNA extracted from PBMCs. Library construction for TCR beta used iRepertoire HTBI primers and Arm-PCR of CDR3 regions. One entry per CDR3 protein results from TCRdb running MiXCR on the multiplex PCR reads. The sample holds some 500,000 distinct CDR3 sequences, 15% to 20% seen once. This same sample was also part of a study on T cells in Graves' hyperthyroidism and ophthalmopathy.

The material was peripheral blood mononuclear cells (PBMCs), obtained at new diagnosis, from a patient treated with antithyroid drugs. The source is a woman between 40 and 65 years old with Graves disease.

This clonotype has more than one count but fewer than ten. The chain couples TRBV3-1 to TRBJ1-1; D is undetermined. V lost 8 bases and J lost 0, with 10 bases in between. The CDR3 has 13 amino acids. The V gene's germline CDR1 is LGHDT and CDR2 YNNKEL (reference sequence). The CDR3: CASRLSVNTEAFF. The CDR3 bases are TGTGCCAGCCGCCTTTCGGTGAACACTGAAGCTTTCTTT.

At least ten counts were recorded for this clonotype. The J gene is TRBJ2-1, the V gene TRBV11-2; TRBD2 agrees at 14 bases. This CDR3 comprises 15 residues. V gave up 5 bases and J gave up 7 bases; unmatched junction bases: 4. The germline V gene has CDR1 SGHAT and CDR2 FQNNGV. DNA of the CDR3: TGTGCCAGCAGCCGGACTAGCGGGGGGTTGAATGAGCAGTTCTTC. Protein: CASSRTSGGLNEQFF.

Comments on this clonotype: One base away lies a much larger clone, so this may be a sequencing read error. V gene TRBV30 combines with J gene TRBJ2-3; unclear D gene. The J call may not be correct, given that the DNA end is closer to TRBJ1-1. Germline assignment: CDR1 GTSNPN and CDR2 SVGIG (reference sequence). The CDR3 consists of 13 residues. CDR3 loop: CASQVGANAEAFF. DNA for the CDR3: TGTGCCTCTCAGGTGGGAGCGAACGCTGAAGCTTTCTTT.

This clonotype was seen a few times. The rearrangement links TRBV5-1 to TRBJ1-6; 7 nucleotides match TRBD1. V lost 0 bases and J lost 3; bases outside the gene matches: 3. CDR3 length: 16 residues. Per the germline V gene, CDR1 is SGHRS and CDR2 is YFSETQ. Written as DNA, the CDR3 is TGCGCCAGCAGCTTGGACGGGACAGACTATAATTCACCCCTCCACTTT. Amino acid sequence: CASSLDGTDYNSPLHF.

This clonotype was seen repeatedly, ten times or more. Relative to the germline gene, one junction end is altered; a read error may explain this. This chain links TRBV5-1 with TRBJ1-1; D is ambiguous. The CDR3 spans 15 residues. The germline CDR1 and CDR2 sequences are SGHRS and YFSETQ. The CDR3 loop reads CASSLGGGPNTEAFF. In DNA form, the CDR3 reads TGTGCCAGCAGCTTAGGAGGAGGGCCGAACACTGAAGCTTTCTTT.

This clonotype was seen a few times. This rearrangement joins TRBV19 to TRBJ1-1; D gene ambiguous. V lost 3 bases, J lost 0 bases, and 11 bases lay in between. The CDR3 runs to 15 residues. From germline, CDR1 is LNHDA and CDR2 SQIVND (reference sequence). The CDR3 DNA reads TGTGCCAGTAGTATCGGCAAAGGGTTGAACACTGAAGCTTTCTTT. Translation gives CASSIGKGLNTEAFF.

This clonotype showed up just a few times. V gene TRBV19 combines with J gene TRBJ1-5, with TRBD1 matching 7 bases. Germline V gives CDR1 LNHDA, CDR2 SQIVND (reference sequence). The CDR3 consists of 15 residues. J gave up 5 bases and V 6 bases, and 10 bases lay outside the gene matches. CDR3 amino acids: CASRQGFLPDQPQHF. CDR3 bases: TGTGCCAGTAGACAGGGGTTTCTCCCAGATCAGCCCCAGCATTTT.

This chain uses TRBV27 with TRBJ2-6, with unresolved D. Germline lookup yields CDR1 MNHEY and CDR2 SMNVEV (reference sequence). CDR3 length: 16 residues. Trimming cost V 8 bases and J 0 bases, with 14 bases left between them. CDR3 protein: CASRPLRVSGANVLTF. CDR3 nucleotides: TGTGCCAGCCGCCCTTTACGGGTCTCTGGGGCCAACGTCCTGACTTTC.

This clonotype was detected a few times. The chain has TRBV3-1 and TRBJ2-7; 9 bases are a match to TRBD1. Germline CDR1 is LGHDT and CDR2 is YNNKEL (reference sequence). V shed 4 bases and J 2 bases; nucleotides not matched to a gene: 9. This CDR3 comprises 16 residues. The CDR3 spells CASSRSPGQGPYEQYF. The CDR3 DNA follows: TGTGCCAGCAGCCGCAGTCCGGGACAGGGCCCCTACGAGCAGTACTTC.

This sequence joins TRBV7-8 and TRBJ2-1; 11 nucleotides match TRBD2. Germline values: CDR1 SGHVS, CDR2 FQNEAQ. J gave up 4 bases and V 5 bases, and 7 bases lay outside the gene matches. The CDR3 has 16 amino acids. CDR3 residues: CASSLMGLAAYNEQFF. The CDR3 coding sequence is TGTGCCAGCAGCCTAATGGGACTAGCGGCTTACAATGAGCAGTTCTTC.

This clonotype has only a few counts. The V call is TRBV7-2, the J call TRBJ2-4, with a tentative D call TRBD2 (5 bases). The CDR3 is made up of 17 amino acids. Per germline, CDR1 SGHTA and CDR2 FQGNSA. Trimming pared 5 bases from V and 2 bases from J, leaving 19 bases between. CDR3 protein: CASSPTGLRLSKNIQYF. The CDR3, as DNA: TGTGCCAGCAGCCCCACGGGGTTACGTCTGTCCAAAAACATTCAGTACTTC. Full variable domain (rest looked up from reference TRBV7-2 and TRBJ2-4): GAGVSQSPSNKVTEKGKDVELRCDPISGHTALYWYRQSLGQGLEFLIYFQGNSAPDKSGLPSDRFSAERTGGSVSTLTIQRTQQEDSAVYLCASSPTGLRLSKNIQYFGAGTRLSVL.

This clonotype was found a few times. The V and J genes are TRBV9 and TRBJ2-1, with D tentatively TRBD1 (6 bases). V lost 0 bases to trimming and J lost 11 bases, with 12 bases between them. Germline V gene sequence: CDR1 SGDLS, CDR2 YYNGEE. The length of the CDR3 is 13 residues. The CDR3 nucleotides read TGTGCCAGCAGCGTAGACGGACAGTATAAGCAGTTCTTC. Translating gives CASSVDGQYKQFF.

The chain carries TRBV9 and TRBJ2-1, with D possibly called TRBD1 or TRBD2 (5 bases each). Per germline, CDR1 SGDLS and CDR2 YYNGEE. This CDR3 is built from 14 residues. The V and J ends lost 5 bases and 2 bases respectively, with 11 bases between them. The DNA for the CDR3 is TGTGCCAGCAGTGGGGGTAACACCTACAATGAGCAGTTCTTC. This gives the protein CASSGGNTYNEQFF.

There are many counts of this clonotype. The chain combines TRBV12-3 or TRBV12-4 with TRBJ2-1; 7 bases line up with TRBD2. The CDR3 length is 14 residues. V dropped 0 bases and J dropped 9; count of bases not matched to a gene: 5. DNA for the CDR3: TGTGCCAGCAGTTTAGCGGGGGGGAGGGTTGAGCAGTTCTTC. Translation gives CASSLAGGRVEQFF.

This clonotype was counted at least ten times. The chain uses TRBV27 and TRBJ1-1; 10 bases fit TRBD1. Germline CDR1 MNHEY, CDR2 SMNVEV (reference sequence). The CDR3 sequence is 14 residues long. The V segment lost 3 bases and the J segment 4 bases; nucleotides outside the gene matches: 2. The CDR3 loop reads CASSFRDRGTEAFF. The DNA of the CDR3 is TGTGCCAGCAGTTTCAGGGACAGGGGCACTGAAGCTTTCTTT.

At least ten counts were recorded for this clonotype. This chain connects TRBV28 to TRBJ2-3, with 10 bases matching TRBD2. Germline trimming cut 1 base from V and 2 bases from J; bases unmatched to any gene: 9. This CDR3 region has 18 residues. Germline V CDR1 and CDR2: MDHEN, SYDVKM. CDR3 residues: CASSLSVGLAGDTDTQYF. CDR3 in DNA: TGTGCCAGCAGTTTATCGGTAGGCCTAGCGGGGGACACAGATACGCAGTATTTT.

CDR3 in DNA: TGTGCCAGCAGCGACAGTTGGAGTGGCTACACCTTC. Translated, it gives CASSDSWSGYTF. The chain joins TRBV9 to TRBJ1-2; D is undetermined. From germline, CDR1 is SGDLS and CDR2 YYNGEE. The germline V and J ends were trimmed by 3 bases and 7 bases, with 10 bases remaining between them. The CDR3 has 12 amino acids.

The sample holds many counts of this clonotype. Its ends do not fully match the called genes, so a read error is possible. The chain uses TRBV5-1 and TRBJ2-7, with TRBD1 matching over 8 bases. CDR1 and CDR2 (germline): SGHRS, YFSETQ. The length of the CDR3 is 13 residues. The DNA of the CDR3 is TGTGCCAGCAGTTCAGGGGGCACCTACGAGCAGTACTTC. This encodes CASSSGGTYEQYF.

This clonotype was picked up many times. The chain combines TRBV12-3 or TRBV12-4 with TRBJ2-7, with 7 bases that match TRBD1. The CDR3 is made up of 15 amino acids. Trimming took 5 bases from V and 2 from J; bases not matched to a gene: 9. The CDR3 sequence: CASSPSGTEAYEQYF. CDR3 sequence (DNA): TGTGCCAGCAGTCCCTCCGGGACAGAGGCCTACGAGCAGTACTTC.

This chain links TRBV4-1 with TRBJ1-2; 8 bases match TRBD1. Germline assignment: CDR1 MGHRA and CDR2 YSYEKL. This CDR3 spans 18 amino acids. The trim removed 0 bases at V and 0 bases at J, leaving 9 bases unmatched. Written as DNA, the CDR3 is TGCGCCAGCAGCCAAGAACCAGGGGGCGTTAATTCTAACTATGGCTACACCTTC. This sequence encodes CASSQEPGGVNSNYGYTF.

In this sample, this clonotype turned up many times. The chain is built from TRBV7-9 and TRBJ1-2; D gene ambiguous. This CDR3 contains 13 residues. CDR1 is SEHNR, CDR2 FQNEAQ, per germline (reference sequence). Deletions cut 7 bases from V and 8 bases from J, with 17 bases between. The CDR3 loop reads CASTPPLGGGYTF. The CDR3 DNA is TGTGCCAGCACCCCCCCGTTGGGCGGGGGCTACACCTTC.

The sample holds a few counts of this clonotype. The chain employs TRBV11-2 and TRBJ1-3, with a weak D call TRBD1 (5 bases). The CDR3 runs to 15 residues. From germline, CDR1 is SGHAT and CDR2 FQNNGV. The V gene lost 2 bases and the J gene lost 0 bases, with 8 bases spanning the gap. DNA for the CDR3: TGTGCCAGCAGCTTAACAGGTATCTCTGGAAACACCATATATTTT. This codes for CASSLTGISGNTIYF.